These 20 T cell receptor beta chains were all obtained from the same sample, sequenced in a study of blood T cell repertoires in COVID-19. Assay used: immunoSEQ multiplex PCR; TCRdb lists only in-frame clones, some missing. The sample holds about 250,000 clones; around 86% are singletons and the top ten take about 1.6%. Sequenced sample: PBMCs or T cells enriched from blood (not recorded which). The receptors stem from a man aged 35-49 years who had recovered from COVID-19.

CDR3 in DNA: TGTGCCAGCAGTACTGACAGCTACAATGAGCAGTTCTTC. Its protein is CASSTDSYNEQFF. The chain joins TRBV28 to TRBJ2-1, with D perhaps matching TRBD1 (5 bases). The CDR3 totals 13 residues. V gave up 5 bases and J gave up 3 bases, with 8 bases separating them. Germline V gene data show CDR1 as MDHEN and CDR2 as SYDVKM.

This clone has just one count. The chain employs TRBV15 and TRBJ1-1; D possibly corresponds to TRBD1 (6 bases). Germline assignment: CDR1 LNHNV and CDR2 YYDKDF (reference sequence). Trimming pared 1 base from V and 0 bases from J, leaving 21 bases between. CDR3 length: 19 residues. CDR3 sequence: CATSRVIGGAPRVNTEAFF. The CDR3 nucleotides read TGTGCCACCAGCAGAGTCATTGGGGGGGCCCCTCGGGTGAACACTGAAGCTTTCTTT.

This clone is a singleton in its sample. The chain is built from TRBV4-2 and TRBJ2-7; weak D call: TRBD1 (6 bases). The germline gives CDR1 LGHNA, CDR2 YNFKEQ. V dropped 2 bases and J dropped 6 bases, with 17 bases sitting between them. The CDR3 has 15 amino acids. The CDR3 spells CASSQLLGHNPEQYF. CDR3 sequence (DNA): TGTGCCAGCAGCCAACTTTTGGGACACAACCCCGAGCAGTACTTC.

The gene calls are TRBV30 and TRBJ1-2; D not certain. Germline V lookup: CDR1 GTSNPN, CDR2 SVGIG (reference sequence). The CDR3 length is 14 residues. V lost 4 bases to trimming and J lost 4 bases, with 16 bases between them. CDR3 nucleotide sequence: TGTGCCTGGAAACGCACCGGGGTCGGCTATGGCTACACCTTC. Translation: CAWKRTGVGYGYTF.

The genes are TRBV7-9 and TRBJ1-5; tentatively, D is TRBD1 (5 bases). In germline, CDR1 is SEHNR, CDR2 FQNEAQ (reference sequence). This CDR3 spans 17 amino acids. V gave up 3 bases and J gave up 10 bases, with 25 bases separating them. The CDR3 protein is CASSLSVPGVGSSPQHF. In DNA, the CDR3 is TGTGCCAGCAGCTTGTCAGTACCGGGGGTAGGCTCAAGCCCCCAGCATTTT.

The chain recombines TRBV30 with TRBJ2-1; 10 bases fit TRBD2. The germline CDR1 and CDR2 sequences are GTSNPN and SVGIG (reference sequence). Trimming at V came to 2 bases and at J to 4 bases, leaving 11 bases not matched to a gene. The CDR3 has 17 amino acids. CDR3 in amino acids: CAWSHLPGTSVYNEQFF. CDR3 sequence (DNA): TGTGCCTGGAGTCACCTCCCCGGGACTAGCGTATACAATGAGCAGTTCTTC.

CDR3 DNA sequence: TGTGCCAGCAGCGCCGCAACAGGGGTAACTGGCTACACCTTC. Translating gives CASSAATGVTGYTF. This chain uses TRBV2 with TRBJ1-2, with 7 bases lining up with TRBD1. V dropped 6 bases and J dropped 7; count of bases not matched to a gene: 11. CDR1 SNHLY and CDR2 FYNNEI come from the germline V gene. The CDR3 extends over 14 amino acids.

J is TRBJ2-5 and V is TRBV5-1; 7 bases agree with TRBD1. Germline CDR1 SGHRS, CDR2 YFSETQ. The CDR3 is made up of 14 amino acids. After removal of 4 bases from V and 5 bases from J, the junction contained 8 bases not matched to a gene. The CDR3 spells CASSPLGRGETQYF. In DNA form, the CDR3 reads TGCGCCAGCAGCCCGCTGGGCAGGGGGGAGACCCAGTACTTC.

The chain employs TRBV3-1 (or the pseudogene TRBV3-2) and TRBJ2-3; 8 bases agree with TRBD2. In germline, CDR1 is LGHDT, CDR2 YNNKEL (reference sequence). The CDR3 has 13 residues. With 4 bases clipped from V and 6 bases from J, the junction kept 3 bases outside the gene matches. As DNA, the CDR3 is TGTGCCAGCAGCCCGGGGGGGGTGGATACGCAGTATTTT. Protein sequence: CASSPGGVDTQYF.

The chain carries TRBV10-3 and TRBJ2-5; 8 bases are shared with TRBD1. The CDR3 length is 13 residues. Per the germline V gene, CDR1 is ENHRY and CDR2 is SYGVKD. The V segment lost 8 bases and the J segment 5 bases; nucleotides outside the gene matches: 7. CDR3 in amino acids: CAIADRVWETQYF. CDR3 in DNA: TGTGCCATCGCGGACAGGGTTTGGGAGACCCAGTACTTC.

This chain links TRBV19 with TRBJ2-7, with 7 bases fitting TRBD1. The CDR3 length is 13 residues. J was trimmed by 5 bases and V by 5 bases; bases with no gene match: 6. Germline-derived CDR1 and CDR2 are LNHDA and SQIVND (reference sequence). Here the CDR3 DNA reads TGTGCCAGTAGTCCGACAGGGTTCGACGAGCAGTACTTC. This translates into CASSPTGFDEQYF.

This clone showed up just a few times. The chain employs TRBV11-2 and TRBJ1-1, with D possibly being TRBD1 (5 bases). CDR1 and CDR2 (germline): SGHAT, FQNNGV. Trimming took 5 bases from V and 4 from J, leaving 8 bases between them. CDR3 length equals 12 residues. CDR3 amino acids: CASSKDSTEAFF. CDR3 nucleotides: TGTGCCAGCAGCAAAGACAGCACTGAAGCTTTCTTT.

This chain joins TRBV28 and TRBJ1-2, with 9 bases lining up with TRBD1. The CDR3 spans 12 residues. The germline V gene has CDR1 MDHEN and CDR2 SYDVKM. J lost 8 bases, V lost 7 bases, and 5 bases had no gene match. CDR3: CASKDRGGGYTF. In nucleotides, the CDR3 is TGTGCCAGCAAGGACAGGGGTGGCGGCTACACCTTC.

The chain combines TRBV18 with TRBJ2-5; 7 bases are shared with TRBD1. The length of the CDR3 is 15 residues. CDR1 and CDR2 from the germline V gene are KGHSH and LQKENI. Trimming at V came to 3 bases and at J to 5 bases, leaving 9 bases not matched to a gene. This CDR3 is CASSPRTGVGETQYF. The DNA of the CDR3 is TGTGCCAGCTCACCCCGAACAGGGGTTGGGGAGACCCAGTACTTC.

The chain combines TRBV4-1 with TRBJ2-5; 8 nucleotides match TRBD2. With 0 bases clipped from V and 6 bases from J, the junction kept 12 bases outside the gene matches. The CDR3 contains 17 residues. Germline CDR1 is MGHRA and CDR2 is YSYEKL. CDR3 amino acids: CASSQEVDTGTSKTQYF. In DNA form, the CDR3 reads TGCGCCAGCAGCCAAGAAGTGGATACCGGGACTAGTAAGACCCAGTACTTC.

This chain joins TRBV27 and TRBJ1-1; possible D gene TRBD1, 6 bases. The CDR3 spans 17 residues. V gave up 7 bases and J gave up 1 base, with 22 bases separating them. Germline-derived CDR1 and CDR2 are MNHEY and SMNVEV (reference sequence). CDR3 nucleotides: TGTGCCAGCACCCCCTACGACTTGACAGGCGGGAACACTGAAGCTTTCTTT. This sequence encodes CASTPYDLTGGNTEAFF.

The chain joins TRBV4-1 to TRBJ1-2; 7 nucleotides match TRBD1. This CDR3 is 17 amino acids long. CDR1 is MGHRA and CDR2 is YSYEKL in the germline V gene. V shed 1 base and J 4 bases; nucleotides not matched to a gene: 12. The CDR3 sequence is CASSQVWTGRGGYGYTF. The CDR3, as DNA: TGCGCCAGCAGCCAAGTATGGACAGGCCGAGGCGGCTATGGCTACACCTTC.

The genes are TRBV19 and TRBJ2-1; maybe TRBD2 (5 bases). Trimming left V 8 bases short and J 3 bases short, with 11 bases between. Germline loops: CDR1 LNHDA, CDR2 SQIVND (reference sequence). The CDR3 has 13 residues. The CDR3 loop is CASLEANYNEQFF. The CDR3 region has the DNA TGTGCCAGTCTGGAGGCCAACTACAATGAGCAGTTCTTC.

In DNA, the CDR3 is TGTGCCAGTAGCCCGACTAGCGGGAGCTCCTACGAGCAGTACTTC. This gives the protein CASSPTSGSSYEQYF. J is TRBJ2-7 and V is TRBV19; TRBD2 agrees at 12 bases. The CDR3 consists of 15 residues. J lost 0 bases, V lost 6 bases, and 3 bases had no gene match. The V gene's germline CDR1 is LNHDA and CDR2 SQIVND (reference sequence).

The chain combines TRBV5-4 with TRBJ1-3; D is unclear. The V end was cut by 0 bases, the J end by 2 bases, with 3 bases between. CDR1 SGHNT and CDR2 YYREEE come from the germline V gene (reference sequence). CDR3 length: 13 amino acids. In DNA form, the CDR3 reads TGTGCCAGCAGCTTGGTCACTGGAAACACCATATATTTT. As protein: CASSLVTGNTIYF. Looking up the rest from reference TRBV5-4 and TRBJ1-3 gives the full variable domain: ETGVTQSPTHLIKTRGQQVTLRCSSQSGHNTVSWYQQALGQGPQFIFQYYREEENGRGNFPPRFSGLQFPNYSSELNVNALELDDSALYLCASSLVTGNTIYFGEGSWLTVV.